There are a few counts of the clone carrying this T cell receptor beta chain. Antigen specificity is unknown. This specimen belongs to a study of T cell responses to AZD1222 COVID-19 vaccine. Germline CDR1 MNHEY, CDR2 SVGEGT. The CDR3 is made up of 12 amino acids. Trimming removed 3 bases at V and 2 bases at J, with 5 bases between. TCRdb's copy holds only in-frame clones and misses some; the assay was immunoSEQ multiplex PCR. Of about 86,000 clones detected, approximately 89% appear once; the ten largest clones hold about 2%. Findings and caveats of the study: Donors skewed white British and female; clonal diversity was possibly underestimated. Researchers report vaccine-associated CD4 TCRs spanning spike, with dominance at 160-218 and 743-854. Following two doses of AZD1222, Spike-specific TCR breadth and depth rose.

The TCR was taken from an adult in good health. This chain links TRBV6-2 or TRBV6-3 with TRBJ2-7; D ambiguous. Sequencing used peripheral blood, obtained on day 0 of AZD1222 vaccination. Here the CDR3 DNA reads TGTGCCAGCAGTTATTCGGCCTACGAGCAGTACTTC. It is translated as CASSYSAYEQYF.